These 6 T cell receptor beta chains were all obtained from the same sample, sequenced in a study of T cells in Graves' hyperthyroidism and ophthalmopathy. Template material for amplifying TCR beta CDR3 regions consisted of RNA transcripts. In the first-round RT-PCR of the TCR CDR3, the HTBI primer set was used. TCRdb re-derived calls from the multiplex PCR reads in MiXCR, one entry per CDR3 protein. The table has 600,000 to 700,000 distinct CDR3 sequences, about 45% seen once. The sequencing sample was made of peripheral blood or thyroid tissue (not recorded which). The receptors come from an adult man with Graves' disease, either hyperthyroidism or ophthalmopathy (not recorded which).

In nucleotides, the CDR3 is TGCGCCAGCAGTGACGACAGGGTGAACGTCCTGACTTTC. This encodes CASSDDRVNVLTF. The chain joins TRBV10-1 to TRBJ2-6; TRBD1 agrees at 7 bases. Per germline, CDR1 WNHNN and CDR2 SYGVQD (reference sequence). The V segment lost 3 bases and the J segment 10 bases; nucleotides outside the gene matches: 3. The CDR3 loop spans 13 amino acids.

The chain is built from TRBV7-2 and TRBJ2-5, with D unclear. V dropped 5 bases and J dropped 5 bases, with 18 bases sitting between them. The CDR3 is made up of 15 amino acids. The germline V gene has CDR1 SGHTA and CDR2 FQGNSA. The DNA of the CDR3 is TGTGCCAGCAGCCCAAAGAGACATCACGGGGAGACCCAGTACTTC. Protein product: CASSPKRHHGETQYF. Full variable domain (remainder filled in from reference TRBV7-2 and TRBJ2-5): GAGVSQSPSNKVTEKGKDVELRCDPISGHTALYWYRQSLGQGLEFLIYFQGNSAPDKSGLPSDRFSAERTGGSVSTLTIQRTQQEDSAVYLCASSPKRHHGETQYFGPGTRLLVL.

This clonotype was found a few times. This chain uses TRBV19 with TRBJ1-1; no clear D. The CDR3 is 14 residues long. CDR1 is LNHDA and CDR2 is SQIVND in the germline V gene (reference sequence). V gave up 3 bases and J gave up 0 bases, with 8 bases separating them. The CDR3 DNA is TGTGCCAGTAGTATTTGGAATATGAACACTGAAGCTTTCTTT. It specifies CASSIWNMNTEAFF.

CDR3 protein: CSARGQGAGTNEKLFF. CDR3 DNA: TGCAGTGCTAGGGGGCAGGGGGCAGGAACTAATGAAAAACTGTTTTTT. The chain recombines TRBV20-1 with TRBJ1-4, with TRBD1 matching over 8 bases. V lost 3 bases and J lost 1; bases outside the gene matches: 7. The CDR3 runs 16 residues. Germline lookup yields CDR1 DFQATT and CDR2 SNEGSKA (reference sequence).

The CDR3 bases are TGTGCCAGCAGTGATCGGGGGTACGGCACTGAAGCTTTCTTT. Its translation: CASSDRGYGTEAFF. J is TRBJ1-1 and V is TRBV2; tentative D call: TRBD1 (5 bases). This CDR3 is built from 14 residues. Trimming shortened V by 3 bases and J by 4 bases, and 12 bases separated the two germline ends. Germline loops: CDR1 SNHLY, CDR2 FYNNEI.

This clonotype was found many times. The genes are TRBV7-9 and TRBJ2-7, with a weak D call TRBD1 (6 bases). There are 14 residues in the CDR3. Trimming took off 5 bases at V and 2 bases at J, with 13 bases between the two ends. Looked up from germline, CDR1 is SEHNR and CDR2 is FQNEAQ (reference sequence). CDR3 bases: TGTGCCAGCAGCCCCGGGACAAGAACCTACGAGCAGTACTTC. Residues: CASSPGTRTYEQYF.